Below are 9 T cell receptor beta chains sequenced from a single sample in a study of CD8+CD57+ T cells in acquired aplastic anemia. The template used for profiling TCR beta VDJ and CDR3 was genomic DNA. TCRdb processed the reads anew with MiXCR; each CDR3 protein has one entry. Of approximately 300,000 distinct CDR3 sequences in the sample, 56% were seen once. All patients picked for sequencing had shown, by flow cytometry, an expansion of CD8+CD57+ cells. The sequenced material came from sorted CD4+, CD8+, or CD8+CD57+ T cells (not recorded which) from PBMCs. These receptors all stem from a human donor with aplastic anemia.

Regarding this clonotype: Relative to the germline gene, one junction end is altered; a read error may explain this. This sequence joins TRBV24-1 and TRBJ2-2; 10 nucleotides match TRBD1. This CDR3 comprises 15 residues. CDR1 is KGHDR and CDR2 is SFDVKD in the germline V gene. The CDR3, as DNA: TGTGCCACCGGATCCGGGACAGGGGACACCTGGGAGCTGTTTTTT. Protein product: CATGSGTGDTWELFF.

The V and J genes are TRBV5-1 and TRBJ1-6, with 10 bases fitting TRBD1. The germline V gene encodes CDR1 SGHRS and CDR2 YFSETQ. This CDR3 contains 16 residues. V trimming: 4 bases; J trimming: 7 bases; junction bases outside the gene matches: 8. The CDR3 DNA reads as TGCGCCAGCAGCCCTAGACAGGGGGCTGGCAATTCACCCCTCCACTTT. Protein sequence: CASSPRQGAGNSPLHF.

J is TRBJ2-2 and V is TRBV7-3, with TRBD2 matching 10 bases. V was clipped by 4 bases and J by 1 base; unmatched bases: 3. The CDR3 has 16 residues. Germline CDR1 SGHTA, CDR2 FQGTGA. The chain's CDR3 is CASSSPSGGNTGELFF. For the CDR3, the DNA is TGTGCCAGCAGCTCCCCTAGCGGGGGGAACACCGGGGAGCTGTTTTTT.

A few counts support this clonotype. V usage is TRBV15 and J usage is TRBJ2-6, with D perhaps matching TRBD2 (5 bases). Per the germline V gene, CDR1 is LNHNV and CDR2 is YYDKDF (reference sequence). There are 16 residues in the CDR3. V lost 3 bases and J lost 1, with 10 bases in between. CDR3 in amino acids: CATSSSRVSGANVLTF. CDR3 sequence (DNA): TGTGCCACCAGCAGCTCGAGGGTTTCTGGGGCCAACGTCCTGACTTTC.

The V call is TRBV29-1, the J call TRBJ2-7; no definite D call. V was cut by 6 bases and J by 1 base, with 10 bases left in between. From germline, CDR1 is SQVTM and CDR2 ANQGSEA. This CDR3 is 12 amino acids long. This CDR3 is CSVEDGSYEQYF. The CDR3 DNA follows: TGCAGCGTAGAGGACGGGTCCTACGAGCAGTACTTC.

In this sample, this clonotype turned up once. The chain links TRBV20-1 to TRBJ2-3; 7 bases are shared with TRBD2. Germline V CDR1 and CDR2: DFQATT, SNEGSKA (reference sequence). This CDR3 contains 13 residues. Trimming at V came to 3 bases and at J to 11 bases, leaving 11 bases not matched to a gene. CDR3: CSASRTSREEQYF. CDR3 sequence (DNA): TGCAGTGCTAGCCGGACTAGTAGAGAGGAGCAGTATTTT.

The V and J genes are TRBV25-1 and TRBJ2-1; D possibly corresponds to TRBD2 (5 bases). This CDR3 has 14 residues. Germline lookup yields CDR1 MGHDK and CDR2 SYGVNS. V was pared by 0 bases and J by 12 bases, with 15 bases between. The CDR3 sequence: CASSEYNGGEGQFF. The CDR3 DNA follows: TGTGCCAGCAGTGAATATAATGGTGGAGAGGGGCAGTTCTTC.

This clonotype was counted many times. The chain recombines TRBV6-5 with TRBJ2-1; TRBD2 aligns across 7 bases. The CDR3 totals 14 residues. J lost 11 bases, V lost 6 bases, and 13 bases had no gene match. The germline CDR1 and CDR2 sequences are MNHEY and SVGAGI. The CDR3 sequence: CASSPGRTFAKQFF. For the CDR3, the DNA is TGTGCCAGCAGCCCCGGGAGGACGTTTGCGAAGCAGTTCTTC.

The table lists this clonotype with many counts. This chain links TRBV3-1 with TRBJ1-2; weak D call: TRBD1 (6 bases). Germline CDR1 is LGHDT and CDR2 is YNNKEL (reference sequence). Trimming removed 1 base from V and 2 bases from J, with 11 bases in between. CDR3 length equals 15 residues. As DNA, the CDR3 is TGTGCCAGCAGCCAAGGGGGGGCGCCCAACTATGGCTACACCTTC. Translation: CASSQGGAPNYGYTF.